The sequence of this T cell receptor beta chain was determined in a study of regulatory T cells in long-lasting Graves disease (dated by TCRdb to the early 2020s). For the study in its entirety: Patients with newly diagnosed Graves' disease had been on antithyroid drugs for under 3 months. Patients with persistent Graves' disease were compared with patients with newly diagnosed Graves' disease using TCR sequencing and RNA sequencing of peripheral blood. The study was conducted in China and was registered as a clinical trial. TCR sequencing covered 13 persistent and approximately 20 newly diagnosed Graves' disease patients, around 33 samples in total. On the study overall, not on this receptor specifically: Persistent patients shared more public clonotypes among themselves (around 2,500) than newly diagnosed patients did (approximately 870). Preferential use of TRBV28, TRBJ1-2 and TRBJ2-5 was observed in persistent disease, whereas TRBV20-1 and TRBJ2-1 were favored in newly diagnosed disease. Peripheral blood alone was examined, since thyroid tissue, which constituted the primary lesion, could not be accessed. The authors noted that the small sample size was a limitation that may lower accuracy. Compared with newly diagnosed patients, persistent Graves' disease patients had lower TCR Shannon entropy and fewer highly expanded clones, which suggests clonal expansion. Sequencing and analysis were restricted to the TCR beta chain.

The time point tag for this specimen amounts to: newly diagnosed GD, antithyroid drugs for less than 3 months. For both TCR sequencing and RNA sequencing, RNA was extracted from PBMCs in TRIzol. The diagnosis of Graves' disease followed American Thyroid Association guidelines. The patients came from an endocrinology department in Xi'an, China. Each patient gave approximately 10 milliliters of peripheral blood, collected in an EDTA anticoagulant tube. Ficoll Paque Plus density gradient separation was used to isolate PBMCs, and no further T cell sorting was done. An Agilent 2100 Bioanalyzer and agarose gel were used to assess RNA quality, and a NanoDrop 2000 was used to measure RNA concentration. Regarding this clonotype: This clone's antigen is unknown. No base-level quality is on record; no much larger clone is a single base apart.

In the germline V gene, CDR1 corresponds to SQVTM and CDR2 to ANQGSEA. V is pared back by 7 bases and J by 3 bases, with 12 bases lying between the germline termini. Inclusive of the bounding cysteine and phenylalanine, the CDR3 is 12 residues long. Left in the record is the CDR3 DNA by itself, 36 bases read in frame from the first base. Library prep was done by multiplex PCR. The listed sequencing device is Illumina HiSeq 4000. CDR3 regions were amplified by Arm-PCR with iRepertoire HTBI primers to construct TCR beta libraries. Gel purification was performed on PCR products prior to sequencing. On the study's bioinformatics: A total of under 80 TRBV and more than twelve TRBJ segments were identified across samples and were used for gene usage analysis of CDR3 amino acid clonotypes. COPE and FqMerger were used to merge filtered high-quality paired reads into contigs. Contigs were aligned with BLAST to IMGT TRBV, TRBD and TRBJ reference genes, and CDR3 was defined per IMGT. Any clonotype with a frequency above 0.1% was counted as a highly expanded clone. Repertoire diversity was measured by Shannon entropy, and V-J evenness by the Gini coefficient. A clonotype found in more than one individual was treated as public. TCRdb reprocessed the public reads (quality trimming at Q25 with fastp, clone calling with MiXCR) and kept in-frame beta chains. Every CDR3 protein is listed once, alongside the most common genes and DNA of its rows. These V and J calls rely on TCRdb rather than the paper's analysis. This sample holds 370,000 or so distinct CDR3 sequences; roughly 15% were observed only once. The ten largest clones represent 20% to 25% of the sample.

Separately, the same data were catalogued under a study of T cells in Graves' hyperthyroidism and ophthalmopathy. Drawing on the second study: Stable Graves' hyperthyroidism was defined as the absence of progression to ophthalmopathy over 18 months of follow-up. Hyperthyroidism patients were aged 18 to 65 years and newly diagnosed, with disease duration of less than 2 months. The study excluded patients with uncontrolled infections, other autoimmune diseases, pregnancy or lactation. Clinical symptoms, serum thyroxine and TRAb, thyroid ultrasound, and orbital computed tomography formed the basis for the diagnoses. A first-round RT-PCR of the TCR CDR3 used the HTBI primer set with the Qiagen OneStep RT-PCR kit. Most expanded thyroid clonotypes (frequency above 0.001) were also detected in blood, suggesting blood repertoires may reflect thyroid immune responses. A 13 V-J signature model separated ophthalmopathy from stable hyperthyroidism, with nearly 90% sensitivity and roughly 81% specificity in cross-validation and 80%/75% in testing. During validation, the model predicted progression to ophthalmopathy a median of approximately 6.5 months ahead of onset, with around 65% sensitivity and around 73% specificity. To identify TCR V-J signatures that set the groups apart, the researchers used a discovery cohort of approximately 98 patients, made up of fewer than 50 with Graves' ophthalmopathy and about 55 with stable Graves' hyperthyroidism. Whether ophthalmopathy could be predicted prospectively was tested in an independent validation cohort made up of 18 to 20 hyperthyroidism patients plus 17 patients who later progressed to ophthalmopathy. The 100 discovery patients were randomly split 7:3 into training and test sets. Thyroid tissue and blood T-cell repertoires from roughly 6 Graves' hyperthyroidism patients were also compared in the study. Once sampling was done, hyperthyroidism patients were given methimazole at a starting dose of 30 mg daily, whereas ophthalmopathy patients were given high-dose intravenous methylprednisolone. Libraries were constructed in a second round of multiplex PCR, after which size selection and purification were carried out. The libraries were sequenced on an Illumina HiSeq2000 using paired-end 100 bp reads. Raw data were processed with SOAPnuke, discarding reads with adapters, uncalled bases, mean Phred below 15, or no exact constant-primer or identifier match. COPE v1.2.5 was used to merge high-quality paired reads, and clonotypes were defined as unique nucleotide sequences. MiTCR v1.1 was used to align clonotypes to the IMGT TRBV, TRBD and TRBJ reference segments. Analysis was restricted to V-J combinations with a frequency above 0.0001, which covered 98% to 99.2% of repertoires. A TCS score was defined as the ratio of F50 (clonal expansion) to E x V (chaos), with BLOSUM62-based TCRdist applied between CDR3 peptides within each V-J. Welch's t-statistics and random forest reduced roughly 530 V-J features to 13, which were used in a naive Bayes classifier (R e1071). No statistical method was used to set the sample size in advance, and investigators knew the group allocation. The paper describes TCR Vbeta CDR3 sequencing of 120 to 150 peripheral blood samples, made up of 43 ophthalmopathy patients, over 70 hyperthyroidism patients and 17 progressor patients.

This TCR was recovered from a woman under 30 with Graves disease. Donor details come from another sample of the same person, matched by shared clones. Sequencing was performed on peripheral blood mononuclear cells (PBMCs), taken at new diagnosis, from a patient treated with antithyroid drugs. The chain is assembled from TRBV29-1 and TRBJ2-5; the D segment cannot be called with confidence. The CDR3 protein is CSGAHVKETQYF. The sequenced DNA is TGCAGCGGGGCCCACGTAAAAGAGACCCAGTACTTC. The CDR3, completed at both ends by the reference TRBV29-1 and TRBJ2-5 genes, gives the full variable domain SAVISQKPSRDICQRGTSLTIQCQVDSQVTMMFWYRQQPGQSLTLIATANQGSEATYESGFVIDKFPISRPNLTFSTLTVSNMSPEDSSIYLCSGAHVKETQYFGPGTRLLVL.